The 6 T cell receptor beta chains given below trace back to one sample, sequenced in a study of cytomegalovirus exposure and HLA in healthy donors. The PCR made use of 60 Vbeta and 13 Jbeta primers. Sequencing was performed with immunoSEQ multiplex PCR; in TCRdb, only in-frame clones are kept and a portion is missing. This sample carries about 160,000 clones, about 88% of them seen once, and the ten largest clones take over 1.5%. The sequencing input was PBMCs. Receptors originate from a woman between 18 and 29 years old in good health and CMV-seronegative.

The chain couples TRBV6-6 to TRBJ2-7; TRBD2 agrees at 7 bases. The germline V gene has CDR1 MNHNY and CDR2 SVGAGI (reference sequence). V was clipped by 11 bases and J by 12 bases; unmatched bases: 16. The CDR3 sequence is 12 residues long. In DNA, the CDR3 is TGTGCCGGCGGTAGCGGGCCCACATCTGCGTACTTC. The encoded protein is CAGGSGPTSAYF.

Only one count was recorded for this clone. The chain joins TRBV7-9 to TRBJ1-1; D gene ambiguous. In germline, CDR1 is SEHNR, CDR2 FQNEAQ (reference sequence). V lost 1 base to trimming and J lost 1 base, with 10 bases between them. This CDR3 region has 15 residues. This CDR3 reads CASSLVLSGNTEAFF. In DNA, the CDR3 is TGTGCCAGCAGCTTAGTGTTATCAGGGAACACTGAAGCTTTCTTT.

The V gene is TRBV4-1, the J gene TRBJ2-5; D unresolved. The CDR3 extends over 13 amino acids. Germline assignment: CDR1 MGHRA and CDR2 YSYEKL. V lost 1 base and J 4 bases, leaving 7 bases between the germline ends. As DNA, the CDR3 is TGCGCCAGCAGCCAAGCTTTAGTAGAGACCCAGTACTTC. Protein product: CASSQALVETQYF.

The rearrangement uses TRBV2 and TRBJ2-3; a weak D match, TRBD2 (6 bases). The CDR3 extends over 15 amino acids. V was trimmed by 2 bases and J by 2 bases, leaving 11 bases between them. The V gene's germline CDR1 is SNHLY and CDR2 FYNNEI. This chain's CDR3 is CASSERGEVTDTQYF. CDR3 coding DNA: TGTGCCAGCAGTGAACGCGGGGAGGTCACAGATACGCAGTATTTT.

The chain joins TRBV4-2 to TRBJ2-7, with TRBD1 identical over 8 bases. Germline V gene sequence: CDR1 LGHNA, CDR2 YNFKEQ. CDR3 size: 15 residues. V gave up 0 bases and J gave up 6 bases; unmatched junction bases: 7. The CDR3 region has the DNA TGTGCCAGCAGCCAAGATGTCAGGGGGCCGTTCGAGCAGTACTTC. This gives the protein CASSQDVRGPFEQYF.

The DNA of the CDR3 is TGTGCCAGCAGCCCCTACCGAGTGGGCTCCGACTCCTACGAGCAGTACTTC. It yields the protein CASSPYRVGSDSYEQYF. This chain links TRBV13 with TRBJ2-7, with D unresolved. The CDR3 covers 17 residues. Germline CDR1 reads PRHDT; CDR2 reads FYEKMQ (reference sequence). Trimming took off 5 bases at V and 0 bases at J, with 20 bases between the two ends.